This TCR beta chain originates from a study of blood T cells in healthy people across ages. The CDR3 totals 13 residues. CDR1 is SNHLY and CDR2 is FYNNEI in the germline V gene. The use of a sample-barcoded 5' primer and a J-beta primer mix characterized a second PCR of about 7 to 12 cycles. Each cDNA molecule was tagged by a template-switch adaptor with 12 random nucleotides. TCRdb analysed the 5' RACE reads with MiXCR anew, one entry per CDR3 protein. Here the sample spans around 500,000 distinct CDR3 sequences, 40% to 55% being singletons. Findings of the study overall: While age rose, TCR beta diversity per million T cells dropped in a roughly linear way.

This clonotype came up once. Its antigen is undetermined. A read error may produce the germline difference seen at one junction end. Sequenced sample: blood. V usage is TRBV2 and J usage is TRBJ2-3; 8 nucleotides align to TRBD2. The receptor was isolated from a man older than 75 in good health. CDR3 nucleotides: TGTGCCACCACTAGCGGATACACAGATACGCGGTATTTT. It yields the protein CATTSGYTDTRYF.